A single T cell receptor (beta chain) is shown here with its context. Clones were sequenced by immunoSEQ multiplex PCR, and TCRdb holds only the in-frame ones, with some missing. Of about 220,000 clones in the sample, just under 95% are singletons; the top ten hold about 1.6%. This record belongs to a study of control samples from healthy donors and cancer patients. The CDR3 is 18 amino acids. Germline V CDR1 and CDR2: SGHAT, FQNNGV. V was clipped by 3 bases and J by 8 bases; unmatched bases: 14. The sequenced sample consisted of blood. This sequence originates from a man aged 45-60 years in good health. The chain carries TRBV11-2 and TRBJ2-1, with TRBD2 identical over 12 bases. The CDR3: CASSLRLAGGQQEDEQFF. In DNA form, the CDR3 reads TGTGCCAGCAGCTTGAGGCTAGCGGGGGGGCAACAGGAGGATGAGCAGTTCTTC. The entire variable domain, with the rest obtained from reference TRBV11-2 and TRBJ2-1, is as follows: EAGVAQSPRYKIIEKRQSVAFWCNPISGHATLYWYQQILGQGPKLLIQFQNNGVVDDSQLPKDRFSAERLKGVDSTLKIQPAKLEDSAVYLCASSLRLAGGQQEDEQFFGPGTRLTVL.